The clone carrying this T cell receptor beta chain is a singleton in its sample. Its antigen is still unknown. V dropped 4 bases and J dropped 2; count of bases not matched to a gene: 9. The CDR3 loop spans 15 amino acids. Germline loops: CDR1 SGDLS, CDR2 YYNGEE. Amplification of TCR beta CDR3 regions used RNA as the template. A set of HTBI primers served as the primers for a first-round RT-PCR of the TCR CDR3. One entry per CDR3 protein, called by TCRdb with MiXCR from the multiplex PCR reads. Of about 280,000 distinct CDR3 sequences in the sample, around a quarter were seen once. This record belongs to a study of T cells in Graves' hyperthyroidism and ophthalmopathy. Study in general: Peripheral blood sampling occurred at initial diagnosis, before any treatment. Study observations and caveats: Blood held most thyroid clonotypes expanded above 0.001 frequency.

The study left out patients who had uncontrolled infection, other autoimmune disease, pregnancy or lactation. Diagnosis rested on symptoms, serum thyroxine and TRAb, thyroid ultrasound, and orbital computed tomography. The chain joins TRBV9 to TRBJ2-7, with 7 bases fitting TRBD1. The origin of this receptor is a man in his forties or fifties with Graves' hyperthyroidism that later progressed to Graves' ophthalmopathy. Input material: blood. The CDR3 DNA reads TGTGCCAGCAGCCCTCAGGGACAGAACACCTACGAGCAGTACTTC. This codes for CASSPQGQNTYEQYF.